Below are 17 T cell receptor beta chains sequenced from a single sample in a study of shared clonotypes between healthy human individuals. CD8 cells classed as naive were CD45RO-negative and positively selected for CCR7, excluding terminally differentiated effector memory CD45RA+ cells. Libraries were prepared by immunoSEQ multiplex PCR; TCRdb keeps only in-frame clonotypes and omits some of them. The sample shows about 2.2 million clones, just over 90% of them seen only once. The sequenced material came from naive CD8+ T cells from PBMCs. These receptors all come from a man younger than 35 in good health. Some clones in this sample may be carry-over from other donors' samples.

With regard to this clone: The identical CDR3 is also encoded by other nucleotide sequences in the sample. This chain's CDR3 is CASSPLAGSYEQYF. CDR3 in DNA: TGTGCCAGCAGTCCACTAGCGGGCTCCTACGAGCAGTACTTC. The rearrangement joins TRBV27 to TRBJ2-7; TRBD2 matches 9 bases. In germline, CDR1 is MNHEY, CDR2 SMNVEV (reference sequence). The trim removed 5 bases at V and 0 bases at J, leaving 2 bases unmatched. CDR3 size: 14 residues.

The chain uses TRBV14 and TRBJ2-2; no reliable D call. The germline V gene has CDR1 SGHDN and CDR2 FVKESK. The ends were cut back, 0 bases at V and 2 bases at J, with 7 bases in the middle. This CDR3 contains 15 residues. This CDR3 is CASSQDWENTGELFF. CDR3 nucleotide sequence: TGTGCCAGCAGCCAAGACTGGGAAAACACCGGGGAGCTGTTTTTT.

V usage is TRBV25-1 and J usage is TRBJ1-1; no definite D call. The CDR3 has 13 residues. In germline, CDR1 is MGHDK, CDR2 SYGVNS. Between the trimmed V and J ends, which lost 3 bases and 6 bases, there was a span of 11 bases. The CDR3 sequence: CASSDSFVAEAFF. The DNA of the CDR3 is TGTGCCAGCAGTGACTCCTTTGTCGCTGAAGCTTTCTTT.

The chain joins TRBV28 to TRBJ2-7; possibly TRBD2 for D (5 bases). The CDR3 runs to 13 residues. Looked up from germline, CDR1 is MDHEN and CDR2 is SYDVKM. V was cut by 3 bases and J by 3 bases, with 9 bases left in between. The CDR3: CASSFKDFYEQYF. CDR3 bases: TGTGCCAGCAGTTTTAAGGACTTCTACGAGCAGTACTTC. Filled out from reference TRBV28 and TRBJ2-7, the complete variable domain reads DVKVTQSSRYLVKRTGEKVFLECVQDMDHENMFWYRQDPGLGLRLIYFSYDVKMKEKGDIPEGYSVSREKKERFSLILESASTNQTSMYLCASSFKDFYEQYFGPGTRLTVT.

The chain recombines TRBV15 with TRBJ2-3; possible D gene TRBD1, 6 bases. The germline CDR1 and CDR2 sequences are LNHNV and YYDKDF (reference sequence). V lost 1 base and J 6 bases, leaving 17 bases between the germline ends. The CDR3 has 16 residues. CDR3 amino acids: CATSRGHRVIGDTQYF. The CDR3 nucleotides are TGTGCCACCAGCAGAGGTCACAGGGTTATTGGGGATACGCAGTATTTT.

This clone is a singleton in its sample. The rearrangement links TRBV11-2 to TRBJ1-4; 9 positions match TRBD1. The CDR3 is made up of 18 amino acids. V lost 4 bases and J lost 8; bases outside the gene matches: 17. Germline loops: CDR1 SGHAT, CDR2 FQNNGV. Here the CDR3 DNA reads TGTGCCAGCAGCTCCCGGGACAGGGTTACGATAGCGCACGAAAAACTGTTTTTT. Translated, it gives CASSSRDRVTIAHEKLFF.

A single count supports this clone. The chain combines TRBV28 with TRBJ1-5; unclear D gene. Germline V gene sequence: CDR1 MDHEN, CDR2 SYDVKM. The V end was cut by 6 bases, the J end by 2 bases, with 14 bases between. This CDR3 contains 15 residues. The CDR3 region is CASSPGVSGNQPQHF. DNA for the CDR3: TGTGCCAGCAGCCCCGGCGTATCGGGCAATCAGCCCCAGCATTTT.

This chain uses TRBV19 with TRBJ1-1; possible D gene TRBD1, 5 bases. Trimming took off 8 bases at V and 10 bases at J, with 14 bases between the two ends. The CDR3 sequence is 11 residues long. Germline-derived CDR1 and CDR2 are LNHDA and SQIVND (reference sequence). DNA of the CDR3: TGTGCCAGTTTCGACAGCCCCGGAGCTTTCTTT. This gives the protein CASFDSPGAFF.

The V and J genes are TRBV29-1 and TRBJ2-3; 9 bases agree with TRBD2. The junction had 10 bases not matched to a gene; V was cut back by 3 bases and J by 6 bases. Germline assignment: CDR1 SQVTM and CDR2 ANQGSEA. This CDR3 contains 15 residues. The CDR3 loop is CSVDGLAGSVDTQYF. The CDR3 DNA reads TGCAGCGTTGACGGTCTAGCGGGATCCGTGGATACGCAGTATTTT.

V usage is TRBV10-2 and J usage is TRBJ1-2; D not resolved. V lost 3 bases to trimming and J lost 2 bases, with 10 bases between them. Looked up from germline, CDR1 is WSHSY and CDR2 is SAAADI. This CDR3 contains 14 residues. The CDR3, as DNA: TGCGCCAGCAGTGACGAGGTCATAAACTATGGCTACACCTTC. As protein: CASSDEVINYGYTF.

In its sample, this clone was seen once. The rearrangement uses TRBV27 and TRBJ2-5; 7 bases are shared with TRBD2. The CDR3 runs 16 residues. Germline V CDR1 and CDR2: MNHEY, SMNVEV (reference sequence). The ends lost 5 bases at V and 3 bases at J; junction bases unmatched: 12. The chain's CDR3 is CASSPLGEGEEETQYF. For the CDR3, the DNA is TGTGCCAGCAGTCCCTTGGGGGAGGGCGAGGAAGAGACCCAGTACTTC.

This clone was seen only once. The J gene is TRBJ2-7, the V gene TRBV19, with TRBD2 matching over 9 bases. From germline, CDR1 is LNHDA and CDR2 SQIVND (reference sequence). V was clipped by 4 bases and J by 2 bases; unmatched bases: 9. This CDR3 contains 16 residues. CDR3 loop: CASSTGAGGFPYEQYF. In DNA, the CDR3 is TGTGCCAGTAGTACGGGAGCGGGAGGATTCCCCTACGAGCAGTACTTC.

The CDR3 reads CASSLGRLNEQFF. For the CDR3, the DNA is TGTGCCAGCAGCTTGGGCAGGTTGAATGAGCAGTTCTTC. The chain joins TRBV7-7 to TRBJ2-1; D remains unclear. Germline CDR1 SSHAT, CDR2 FNYEAQ (reference sequence). Trimming removed 3 bases at V and 7 bases at J, with 10 bases between. The CDR3 length is 13 residues.

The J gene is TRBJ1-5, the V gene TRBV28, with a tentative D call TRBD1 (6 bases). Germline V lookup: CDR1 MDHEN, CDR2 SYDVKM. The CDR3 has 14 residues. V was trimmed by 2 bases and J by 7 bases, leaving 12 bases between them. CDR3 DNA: TGTGCCAGCAGTTTACGGGGGCTGGGCCAGCCCCAGCATTTT. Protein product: CASSLRGLGQPQHF.

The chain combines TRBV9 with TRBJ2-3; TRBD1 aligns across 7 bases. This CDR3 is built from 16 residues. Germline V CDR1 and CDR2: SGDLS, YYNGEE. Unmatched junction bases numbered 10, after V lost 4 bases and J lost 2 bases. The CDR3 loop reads CASSRQGGGLTDTQYF. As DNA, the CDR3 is TGTGCCAGCAGCCGGCAAGGGGGCGGCCTCACAGATACGCAGTATTTT.

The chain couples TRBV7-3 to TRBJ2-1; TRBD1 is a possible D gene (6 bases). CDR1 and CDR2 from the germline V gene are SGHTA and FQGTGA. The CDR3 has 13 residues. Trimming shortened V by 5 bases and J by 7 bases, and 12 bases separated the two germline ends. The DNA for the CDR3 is TGTGCCAGCAGCATGACAGGAAGGAATGAGCAGTTCTTC. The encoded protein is CASSMTGRNEQFF.

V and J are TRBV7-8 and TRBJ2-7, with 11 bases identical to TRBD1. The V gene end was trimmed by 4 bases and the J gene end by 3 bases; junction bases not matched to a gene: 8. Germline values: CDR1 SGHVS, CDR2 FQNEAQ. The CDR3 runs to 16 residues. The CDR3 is CASSSPAGTGGYEQYF. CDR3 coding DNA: TGTGCCAGCAGCTCGCCGGCCGGGACAGGGGGCTACGAGCAGTACTTC.